Listed below are T cell receptor beta chains from one sample, sequenced in a study of blood T cell repertoires in COVID-19. Profiling relied on immunoSEQ multiplex PCR, and the TCRdb table lists in-frame clones only, not all of them. The data hold tens of thousands of clones, with over 65% observed a single time. The specimen sequenced was peripheral blood. These receptors all come from a human donor in a cohort sampled during active COVID-19. Each CDR3 is given with its conserved first and last residue. Each record gives: CDR3 DNA, CDR3 protein, J gene, V gene, CDR3 length, clone size, D gene. The D gene is left open where the match is weak. Not all rows give a size; the values are once, few, many and, for expanded clones, a class.

cdr3_nt: TGTGCCAGCAGCCAGGGGTGGACAGGGAGTATCGAGCAGTACTTC; cdr3_aa: CASSQGWTGSIEQYF; j_call: TRBJ2-7; v_call: TRBV3-1/TRBV3-2; cdr3_length: 15; clone_size: -; d_call: TRBD1
cdr3_nt: TGTGCCAGCAGCGTTAGCGGGAGACCGATTCCAGAGGAGCAGTACTTC; cdr3_aa: CASSVSGRPIPEEQYF; j_call: TRBJ2-7; v_call: TRBV5-4; cdr3_length: 16; clone_size: -; d_call: TRBD2
cdr3_nt: TGTGCCAGCAGTCCCTATAGCGGGGGTAAAAGCTCCTACAATGAGCAGTTCTTC; cdr3_aa: CASSPYSGGKSSYNEQFF; j_call: TRBJ2-1; v_call: TRBV6-6; cdr3_length: 18; clone_size: once; d_call: TRBD2
cdr3_nt: TGCGCCAGCAGCCAAGCCGCCCCCGGGACACCTAAAAACTATGGCTACACCTTC; cdr3_aa: CASSQAAPGTPKNYGYTF; j_call: TRBJ1-2; v_call: TRBV4-1; cdr3_length: 18; clone_size: -; d_call: -
cdr3_nt: TGTGCCAGCAGCTTGGGGGACAGGGGCACAGATACGCAGTATTTT; cdr3_aa: CASSLGDRGTDTQYF; j_call: TRBJ2-3; v_call: TRBV5-8; cdr3_length: 15; clone_size: -; d_call: TRBD1
cdr3_nt: TGTGCCAGCAACCCCGGGACAGGGTATGGCTACACCTTC; cdr3_aa: CASNPGTGYGYTF; j_call: TRBJ1-2; v_call: TRBV27; cdr3_length: 13; clone_size: -; d_call: TRBD1
cdr3_nt: TGCGCCAGCAGCCAAGATCCGGGGGGGTCCTACAATGAGCAGTTCTTC; cdr3_aa: CASSQDPGGSYNEQFF; j_call: TRBJ2-1; v_call: TRBV4-1; cdr3_length: 16; clone_size: -; d_call: TRBD2
cdr3_nt: TGTGCCAGCAGTCGATTTGGGACTAGCGGGAGCAACACCGGGGAGCTGTTTTTT; cdr3_aa: CASSRFGTSGSNTGELFF; j_call: TRBJ2-2; v_call: TRBV3-1/TRBV3-2; cdr3_length: 18; clone_size: -; d_call: TRBD2
cdr3_nt: TGTGCCACCAGTGAATCAGCAGGACTAGCGGGAGTAGATACGCAGTATTTT; cdr3_aa: CATSESAGLAGVDTQYF; j_call: TRBJ2-3; v_call: TRBV24-1; cdr3_length: 17; clone_size: -; d_call: TRBD2
cdr3_nt: TGTGCCAGCAGCCGTACAGGGGGTAGGAGGAACACTGAAGCTTTCTTT; cdr3_aa: CASSRTGGRRNTEAFF; j_call: TRBJ1-1; v_call: TRBV5-6; cdr3_length: 16; clone_size: few; d_call: TRBD1
cdr3_nt: TGTGCATACCTGAAGAAGATTGCGGGAGCCTACAATGAGCAGTTCTTC; cdr3_aa: CAYLKKIAGAYNEQFF; j_call: TRBJ2-1; v_call: TRBV12-2; cdr3_length: 16; clone_size: -; d_call: -
cdr3_nt: TGTGCCAGCTCACCGACAGGGTCTAATGAAAAACTGTTTTTT; cdr3_aa: CASSPTGSNEKLFF; j_call: TRBJ1-4; v_call: TRBV18; cdr3_length: 14; clone_size: -; d_call: TRBD1
cdr3_nt: TGTGCCAGCAGTTTATGGTCTTCCCAAGCTTTCTTT; cdr3_aa: CASSLWSSQAFF; j_call: TRBJ1-1; v_call: TRBV28; cdr3_length: 12; clone_size: -; d_call: -
cdr3_nt: TGTGCCAGCAGGCCCACTAGCGGGGGGCCTGTTAAGTACGAGCAGTACTTC; cdr3_aa: CASRPTSGGPVKYEQYF; j_call: TRBJ2-7; v_call: TRBV2; cdr3_length: 17; clone_size: -; d_call: TRBD2
cdr3_nt: TGCGCCAGCAGCCCACAAGGCGGCAGCACTGAAGCTTTCTTT; cdr3_aa: CASSPQGGSTEAFF; j_call: TRBJ1-1; v_call: TRBV5-1; cdr3_length: 14; clone_size: once; d_call: -
cdr3_nt: TGCGCCAGCAGCCTGCAGGGGGAAAAACTGTTTTTT; cdr3_aa: CASSLQGEKLFF; j_call: TRBJ1-4; v_call: TRBV5-1; cdr3_length: 12; clone_size: -; d_call: -
cdr3_nt: TGTGCCTGGAGTGCGGCTAACTATGGCTACACCTTC; cdr3_aa: CAWSAANYGYTF; j_call: TRBJ1-2; v_call: TRBV30; cdr3_length: 12; clone_size: -; d_call: -
cdr3_nt: TGTGCCAGCAGGACTAGCGGGAGGGCCCAGGAGACCCAGTACTTC; cdr3_aa: CASRTSGRAQETQYF; j_call: TRBJ2-5; v_call: TRBV2; cdr3_length: 15; clone_size: -; d_call: TRBD2
cdr3_nt: TGCGCCAGCAGTGAGACTAGCGGGAACCCAGATACGCAGTATTTT; cdr3_aa: CASSETSGNPDTQYF; j_call: TRBJ2-3; v_call: TRBV10-1; cdr3_length: 15; clone_size: medium-sized; d_call: TRBD2
cdr3_nt: TGCGCCAGCAGGGCCGGGACAGGGAATAATTCACCCCTCCACTTT; cdr3_aa: CASRAGTGNNSPLHF; j_call: TRBJ1-6; v_call: TRBV5-1; cdr3_length: 15; clone_size: -; d_call: TRBD1